The T cell receptor (beta chain) under discussion was sequenced for a study of T cell responses to AZD1222 COVID-19 vaccine. The wider study: Second-dose recipients at about 4 or about 12 weeks were treated as one pooled group. Whole-study findings and limits: Most donors were white British and more were female, and clonal diversity was possibly underestimated. Dominant at 160-218 and 743-854, vaccine-associated CD4 TCRs also spanned spike.

Germline CDR1 reads LNHDA; CDR2 reads SQIVND (reference sequence). The V segment lost 5 bases and the J segment 7 bases; nucleotides outside the gene matches: 14. The CDR3 length is 16 residues. Sequencing was performed with immunoSEQ multiplex PCR; in TCRdb, only in-frame clones are kept and a portion is missing. Here the sample spans 130,000 or so clones, roughly 84% being singletons. A remark on this clone: Its specificity is not known.

This receptor was taken from an adult in good health. The sequences come from peripheral blood, collected on day 0 of AZD1222 vaccination. The chain employs TRBV19 and TRBJ2-5; 9 bases line up with TRBD1. CDR3 sequence (DNA): TGTGCCAGTAGTGCGGACAGGGGAAGGGGGTTTGGGACCCAGTACTTC. This sequence encodes CASSADRGRGFGTQYF.